This T cell receptor (beta chain) was recorded in a study of Graves' ophthalmopathy and Graves' hyperthyroidism. Overall study: No ophthalmopathy within 18 months of follow-up signified stable hyperthyroidism. Study-wide points: Among expanded thyroid clonotypes above 0.001 frequency, most also occurred in blood. Ophthalmopathy progression predictions by the model showed 72.22% specificity and about 70% sensitivity. A classifier, a 13-signature model, separated ophthalmopathy from stable hyperthyroidism with approximately 88% sensitivity and about 83% specificity.

This CDR3 is built from 12 residues. V was clipped by 7 bases and J by 3 bases, with 7 bases between them. Germline V CDR1 and CDR2: LNHDA, SQIVND (reference sequence). Comments on this clonotype: Its antigen is undetermined.

The authors amplified TCR beta CDR3 regions, and they did so from RNA transcripts for repertoire sequencing. Following a first-round RT-PCR that used HTBI primers, a second-round multiplex PCR was carried out. TCRdb re-analysed the multiplex PCR reads in MiXCR, keeping a single row per CDR3 protein. The sample shows 500,000 to 600,000 distinct CDR3 sequences, just under 40% of them seen only once. The chain uses TRBV19 and TRBJ1-5; D unresolved. The sequenced material came from peripheral blood or thyroid tissue (not recorded which). The source of this sequence is an adult man with Graves' hyperthyroidism. The CDR3 region is CASTQANQPQHF. The CDR3 DNA follows: TGTGCCAGTACCCAGGCCAATCAGCCCCAGCATTTT.